One and the same sample provided the 30 T cell receptor beta chains below, sequenced in a study of cytomegalovirus exposure and HLA in healthy donors. PCR employed 60 Vbeta and 13 Jbeta primers. Only in-frame clones appear in the TCRdb table, and some are missing; sequencing was by immunoSEQ multiplex PCR. The profile shows 150,000 to 200,000 clones, about four fifths of them singletons. The sample was PBMCs. Every receptor here comes from a male donor in good health and CMV-seronegative.

This clone appeared a few times. The chain couples TRBV27 to TRBJ2-1; 7 bases line up with TRBD1. V dropped 5 bases and J dropped 10; count of bases not matched to a gene: 8. The CDR3 runs to 13 residues. Germline assignment: CDR1 MNHEY and CDR2 SMNVEV (reference sequence). This CDR3 reads CASSLDRSGEQFF. CDR3 nucleotide sequence: TGTGCCAGCAGTCTGGACAGGTCGGGCGAGCAGTTCTTC.

This chain's CDR3 is CAWSGRLESYNEQFF. CDR3 bases: TGTGCCTGGAGTGGACGACTAGAGAGTTACAATGAGCAGTTCTTC. V is TRBV30 and J is TRBJ2-1, with TRBD2 as a possible D gene (6 bases). Germline assignment: CDR1 GTSNPN and CDR2 SVGIG (reference sequence). CDR3 length equals 15 residues. V was clipped by 1 base and J by 4 bases, with 14 bases between them.

The DNA of the CDR3 is TGTGCCAGTACTAGCGGAGACAGCTCCTACGAGCAGTACTTC. Translating gives CASTSGDSSYEQYF. This sequence joins TRBV6-1 and TRBJ2-7; 8 bases agree with TRBD2. This CDR3 comprises 14 residues. The germline V gene encodes CDR1 MNHNS and CDR2 SASEGT. Trimming cost V 9 bases and J 0 bases; bases outside gene matches: 7.

In the case of this clone: The junction departs from germline at one end; a sequencing error may be responsible. The sample holds other DNA sequences that translate to the same CDR3. CDR3 sequence: CASSLVGTREAEAFF. CDR3 sequence (DNA): TGTGCCAGCAGCTTAGTAGGGACACGGGAAGCTGAGGCTTTCTTT. The genes are TRBV11-2 and TRBJ1-1; weak D call: TRBD1 (6 bases). The germline gives CDR1 SGHAT, CDR2 FQNNGV. The CDR3 loop spans 15 amino acids. Complete variable domain (other parts from reference TRBV11-2 and TRBJ1-1): EAGVAQSPRYKIIEKRQSVAFWCNPISGHATLYWYQQILGQGPKLLIQFQNNGVVDDSQLPKDRFSAERLKGVDSTLKIQPAKLEDSAVYLCASSLVGTREAEAFFGQGTRLTVV.

CDR3 protein: CASSERQVMAKNIQYF. The CDR3 nucleotides are TGTGCCAGCAGTGAAAGACAGGTTATGGCCAAAAACATTCAGTACTTC. The chain couples TRBV6-1 to TRBJ2-4; D is perhaps TRBD1 (6 bases). The CDR3 loop spans 16 amino acids. V was cut by 2 bases and J by 1 base, with 12 bases left in between. Germline assignment: CDR1 MNHNS and CDR2 SASEGT.

This chain connects TRBV9 to TRBJ1-5; D remains ambiguous. This CDR3 has 14 residues. Germline assignment: CDR1 SGDLS and CDR2 YYNGEE. The V gene lost 4 bases and the J gene lost 6 bases, with 14 bases spanning the gap. As DNA, the CDR3 is TGTGCCAGCAGCCCTCAGGCGGGTTCTCAGCCCCAGCATTTT. It translates to CASSPQAGSQPQHF. The variable domain in full, completed from reference TRBV9 and TRBJ1-5, reads DSGVTQTPKHLITATGQRVTLRCSPRSGDLSVYWYQQSLDQGLQFLIQYYNGEERAKGNILERFSAQQFPDLHSELNLSSLELGDSALYFCASSPQAGSQPQHFGDGTRLSIL.

This clone was seen a single time. The V gene is TRBV30, the J gene TRBJ1-5; D is unclear. V lost 0 bases and J 0 bases, leaving 9 bases between the germline ends. Germline CDR1 reads GTSNPN; CDR2 reads SVGIG (reference sequence). The CDR3 is made up of 15 amino acids. CDR3 loop: CAWSVADHSNQPQHF. The CDR3 DNA reads TGTGCCTGGAGTGTAGCGGACCATAGCAATCAGCCCCAGCATTTT.

The sample holds a few counts of this clone. The chain joins TRBV5-4 to TRBJ2-2; TRBD2 agrees at 11 bases. The CDR3 spans 16 residues. J lost 7 bases, V lost 4 bases, and 9 bases had no gene match. Germline V gene lookup returns CDR1 SGHNT and CDR2 YYREEE (reference sequence). CDR3 coding DNA: TGTGCCAGCAGCGCGGGGACTAGCGGTTGGGGCGGGGAGCTGTTTTTT. This encodes CASSAGTSGWGGELFF.

V gene TRBV28 combines with J gene TRBJ2-7; 14 positions match TRBD2. Germline V gene data show CDR1 as MDHEN and CDR2 as SYDVKM. J was trimmed by 3 bases and V by 5 bases; bases with no gene match: 6. The CDR3 spans 16 residues. CDR3 sequence (DNA): TGTGCCAGCAGTCCCACAGGGACTAGCGGGAGCTACGAGCAGTACTTC. Translated, it gives CASSPTGTSGSYEQYF.

J is TRBJ1-5 and V is TRBV7-8; D not certain. The CDR3 sequence is 13 residues long. The V and J ends lost 1 base and 5 bases respectively, with 6 bases between them. Germline V gene sequence: CDR1 SGHVS, CDR2 FQNEAQ. The CDR3 protein is CASSLGGYQPQHF. The CDR3 DNA reads TGTGCCAGCAGCTTAGGTGGCTATCAGCCCCAGCATTTT.

The chain is built from TRBV19 and TRBJ1-1; D is ambiguous. This CDR3 contains 13 residues. The V gene lost 3 bases and the J gene lost 4 bases, with 9 bases spanning the gap. Per the germline V gene, CDR1 is LNHDA and CDR2 is SQIVND (reference sequence). The CDR3 protein is CASSIFRGTEAFF. The CDR3 DNA sequence: TGTGCCAGTAGTATCTTCCGCGGCACTGAAGCTTTCTTT.

This clone was observed a single time. The rearrangement joins TRBV11-2 to TRBJ2-1; TRBD2 matches 9 bases. With V trimmed by 3 bases and J by 7 bases, 10 bases remained unmatched. This CDR3 contains 16 residues. Germline values: CDR1 SGHAT, CDR2 FQNNGV. CDR3 sequence reads: CASSFLAGASLNEQFF. DNA of the CDR3: TGTGCCAGCAGCTTTTTAGCGGGAGCTTCGTTAAATGAGCAGTTCTTC. Complete variable domain (other parts from reference TRBV11-2 and TRBJ2-1): EAGVAQSPRYKIIEKRQSVAFWCNPISGHATLYWYQQILGQGPKLLIQFQNNGVVDDSQLPKDRFSAERLKGVDSTLKIQPAKLEDSAVYLCASSFLAGASLNEQFFGPGTRLTVL.

CDR3 in amino acids: CASSLFRLLGSSPLHF. In DNA form, the CDR3 reads TGTGCCAGCAGCTTATTTCGGCTCCTGGGGAGTTCACCCCTCCACTTT. The rearrangement links TRBV11-2 to TRBJ1-6; D ambiguous. Germline V gene sequence: CDR1 SGHAT, CDR2 FQNNGV. With 2 bases removed from V and 9 bases from J, the gap between germline ends came to 17 bases. The CDR3 runs to 16 residues.

The gene calls are TRBV6-1 and TRBJ2-1, with no clear D. Looked up from germline, CDR1 is MNHNS and CDR2 is SASEGT. The V end lost 5 bases, the J end lost 7 bases, and 3 bases lay between the germline ends. The CDR3 runs to 10 residues. DNA of the CDR3: TGTGCCAGCAGTTATAATGAGCAGTTCTTC. It yields the protein CASSYNEQFF.

This rearrangement joins TRBV7-9 to TRBJ2-7, with D uncertain. The CDR3 runs to 11 residues. V dropped 4 bases and J dropped 4 bases, with 5 bases sitting between them. CDR1 SEHNR and CDR2 FQNEAQ come from the germline V gene (reference sequence). CDR3 sequence reads: CASSSEYEQYF. DNA for the CDR3: TGTGCCAGCAGCTCTGAGTACGAGCAGTACTTC.

This clone was recorded a few times. The rearrangement links TRBV5-6 to TRBJ2-4, with TRBD1 matching 9 bases. The CDR3 consists of 16 residues. Trimming removed 4 bases from V and 3 bases from J; junction bases left unmatched: 8. The germline V gene encodes CDR1 SGHDT and CDR2 YYEEEE. CDR3 protein: CASSTTGGLGKNIQYF. DNA for the CDR3: TGTGCCAGCAGCACAACAGGGGGCTTGGGCAAAAACATTCAGTACTTC. The complete variable domain, with remaining parts taken from reference TRBV5-6 and TRBJ2-4, reads DAGVTQSPTHLIKTRGQQVTLRCSPKSGHDTVSWYQQALGQGPQFIFQYYEEEERQRGNFPDRFSGHQFPNYSSELNVNALLLGDSALYLCASSTTGGLGKNIQYFGAGTRLSVL.

The chain employs TRBV27 and TRBJ1-2, with TRBD1 matching over 9 bases. The trim removed 3 bases at V and 4 bases at J, leaving 9 bases unmatched. Germline CDR1 MNHEY, CDR2 SMNVEV (reference sequence). There are 16 residues in the CDR3. CDR3 loop: CASSFSGTGSSYGYTF. CDR3 nucleotide sequence: TGTGCCAGCAGTTTCTCCGGGACAGGGTCCTCCTATGGCTACACCTTC.

This rearrangement joins TRBV6-6 to TRBJ1-2; 7 bases align to TRBD1. J was trimmed by 8 bases and V by 6 bases; bases with no gene match: 9. The germline V gene has CDR1 MNHNY and CDR2 SVGAGI (reference sequence). This CDR3 spans 13 amino acids. The CDR3 is CASRGQERLGYTF. The DNA for the CDR3 is TGTGCCAGCAGAGGACAGGAAAGACTAGGCTACACCTTC.

This chain connects TRBV19 to TRBJ1-1, with TRBD1 matching over 12 bases. Unmatched junction bases numbered 10, after V lost 4 bases and J lost 4 bases. The CDR3 is 17 amino acids. Germline V lookup: CDR1 LNHDA, CDR2 SQIVND (reference sequence). CDR3 loop: CASSTPPGTGGGTEAFF. CDR3 nucleotide sequence: TGTGCCAGTAGTACTCCCCCCGGGACAGGGGGCGGCACTGAAGCTTTCTTT.

The V and J genes are TRBV28 and TRBJ1-3, with D possibly TRBD1 on 5 matching bases. This CDR3 contains 15 residues. Per germline, CDR1 MDHEN and CDR2 SYDVKM. Between the trimmed V and J ends, which lost 5 bases and 2 bases, there was a span of 13 bases. DNA of the CDR3: TGTGCCAGCAGTCGTATCCTAGGGGCTGGAAACACCATATATTTT. This codes for CASSRILGAGNTIYF.

The genes are TRBV12-5 and TRBJ1-5, with a weak D call TRBD1 (6 bases). The V gene lost 1 base and the J gene lost 8 bases, with 21 bases spanning the gap. There are 17 residues in the CDR3. Looked up from germline, CDR1 is LGHNT and CDR2 is FRNRAP. CDR3 sequence reads: CASGLGLAGAHREPQHF. The CDR3 region has the DNA TGTGCTAGTGGTTTGGGGTTGGCAGGGGCGCACCGGGAGCCCCAGCATTTT.

The rearrangement links TRBV5-1 to TRBJ1-3; D is undetermined. There are 14 residues in the CDR3. Germline assignment: CDR1 SGHRS and CDR2 YFSETQ. V was clipped by 0 bases and J by 4 bases, with 8 bases between them. In DNA, the CDR3 is TGCGCCAGCAGCTTGGCCCCCTCGGGAAACACCATATATTTT. Its protein product is CASSLAPSGNTIYF.

The rearrangement links TRBV6-5 to TRBJ1-1; D unresolved. The CDR3 consists of 13 residues. Trimming removed 2 bases at V and 5 bases at J, with 9 bases between. Germline CDR1 reads MNHEY; CDR2 reads SVGAGI. Written as DNA, the CDR3 is TGTGCCAGCAGTTACGAGCGGTATACTGAAGCTTTCTTT. Amino acid sequence: CASSYERYTEAFF.

This sequence joins TRBV7-6 and TRBJ2-3, with 9 bases identical to TRBD1. The CDR3 has 15 residues. Germline V CDR1 and CDR2: SGHVS, FNYEAQ. The V and J ends lost 5 bases and 6 bases, in that order; junction bases with no gene match: 9. The CDR3 coding sequence is TGTGCCAGCAGCGTCCGGGACAGGGATTCTGATACGCAGTATTTT. This encodes CASSVRDRDSDTQYF.

There are a few counts of this clone. The gene calls are TRBV6-5 and TRBJ2-3; D gene ambiguous. V lost 4 bases and J 4 bases, leaving 12 bases between the germline ends. Germline V lookup: CDR1 MNHEY, CDR2 SVGAGI. The CDR3 has 14 amino acids. Here the CDR3 reads CASSSGSSSDTQYF. The CDR3 DNA reads as TGTGCCAGCAGTTCCGGTAGCAGCTCAGATACGCAGTATTTT.

V and J are TRBV9 and TRBJ2-1; 10 positions match TRBD2. The CDR3 runs 15 residues. Germline loops: CDR1 SGDLS, CDR2 YYNGEE. V lost 3 bases, J lost 2 bases, and 2 bases stayed unmatched. The CDR3 is CASSEREGPYNEQFF. CDR3 DNA: TGTGCCAGCAGCGAGCGGGAGGGCCCCTACAATGAGCAGTTCTTC.

In its sample, this clone was seen once. The V gene is TRBV9, the J gene TRBJ1-5, with 7 bases matching TRBD1. CDR1 and CDR2 (germline): SGDLS, YYNGEE. The CDR3 consists of 15 residues. The V and J ends lost 0 bases and 4 bases, in that order; junction bases with no gene match: 4. The CDR3 spells CASSVGQGWNQPQHF. The CDR3, as DNA: TGTGCCAGCAGCGTAGGACAGGGATGGAATCAGCCCCAGCATTTT.

This clone was counted once. The V gene is TRBV5-1, the J gene TRBJ1-1; D is uncertain. Between the trimmed V and J ends, which lost 0 bases and 3 bases, there was a span of 9 bases. Germline CDR1 and CDR2: SGHRS and YFSETQ. CDR3 length equals 14 residues. The CDR3 nucleotides are TGCGCCAGCAGCTTGGCCGGACTTTACACTGAAGCTTTCTTT. It translates to CASSLAGLYTEAFF.

The chain is built from TRBV30 and TRBJ1-2; unclear D gene. The CDR3 has 12 amino acids. Between the trimmed V and J ends, which lost 4 bases and 7 bases, there was a span of 13 bases. Germline V gene data show CDR1 as GTSNPN and CDR2 as SVGIG (reference sequence). CDR3 nucleotides: TGTGCCTGGAACTCCAGAGCAGGTGGCTACACCTTC. Translation gives CAWNSRAGGYTF.

The chain carries TRBV27 and TRBJ2-1; 11 bases match TRBD2. The germline CDR1 and CDR2 sequences are MNHEY and SMNVEV (reference sequence). The CDR3 covers 16 residues. Trimming took 5 bases from V and 4 from J; bases not matched to a gene: 7. The CDR3 DNA reads as TGTGCCAGCAGTAAAGGGACTAGCGGACTGTACAATGAGCAGTTCTTC. Translating gives CASSKGTSGLYNEQFF.